The 20 T cell receptor beta chains in this list originate from one sample, sequenced in a study of blood T cell repertoires in COVID-19. Sequencing used immunoSEQ multiplex PCR; TCRdb keeps in-frame clones, though not all of them. This sample has roughly 160,000 clones; around 74% occur once, and the top ten carry 7.5% to 8.5%. Specimen: peripheral blood. Receptor source: a woman aged 55 to 70 with COVID-19, enrolled during active disease.

This chain connects TRBV6-6 to TRBJ1-1; 7 nucleotides align to TRBD1. Germline V gives CDR1 MNHNY, CDR2 SVGAGI (reference sequence). This CDR3 is 14 amino acids long. The ends lost 4 bases at V and 0 bases at J; junction bases unmatched: 2. The DNA for the CDR3 is TGTGCCAGCAGTTGGGGGACAGTGAACACTGAAGCTTTCTTT. This codes for CASSWGTVNTEAFF.

This chain links TRBV2 with TRBJ2-1, with 9 bases aligning to TRBD1. CDR1 SNHLY and CDR2 FYNNEI come from the germline V gene. With 7 bases clipped from V and 7 bases from J, the junction kept 8 bases outside the gene matches. The CDR3 is made up of 14 amino acids. The CDR3 sequence is CASTSDRGENEQFF. DNA for the CDR3: TGTGCCAGCACATCGGACAGGGGCGAAAATGAGCAGTTCTTC.

The chain is built from TRBV12-3 or TRBV12-4 and TRBJ2-2; the D is unclear. This CDR3 is built from 12 residues. V shed 5 bases and J shed 3 bases, with 4 bases lying between them. This CDR3 reads CASSQDTGELFF. CDR3 in DNA: TGTGCCAGCAGTCAGGACACCGGGGAGCTGTTTTTT.

The rearrangement joins TRBV7-2 to TRBJ1-6, with D tentatively TRBD1 (5 bases). The length of the CDR3 is 14 residues. The V gene's germline CDR1 is SGHTA and CDR2 FQGNSA. Trimming removed 3 bases from V and 5 bases from J, with 8 bases in between. The DNA for the CDR3 is TGTGCCAGCAGCTTGACAGAAAATAATTCACCCCTCCACTTT. It translates to CASSLTENNSPLHF.

The J gene is TRBJ2-1, the V gene TRBV29-1; a weak D match, TRBD2 (5 bases). CDR3 length: 12 amino acids. With 7 bases removed from V and 5 bases from J, the gap between germline ends came to 12 bases. Germline V gene lookup returns CDR1 SQVTM and CDR2 ANQGSEA. In DNA form, the CDR3 reads TGCAGCGCAATAGGACTTCACAATGAGCAGTTCTTC. Encoded protein: CSAIGLHNEQFF.

V usage is TRBV6-5 and J usage is TRBJ2-3, with no clear D. Germline loops: CDR1 MNHEY, CDR2 SVGAGI. This CDR3 comprises 15 residues. V lost 2 bases, J lost 0 bases, and 9 bases lay in between. The DNA for the CDR3 is TGTGCCAGCAGTTACCTCGGAGTTAGCACAGATACGCAGTATTTT. Its protein is CASSYLGVSTDTQYF.

The chain employs TRBV5-6 and TRBJ2-5, with 8 bases fitting TRBD1. Germline V gene lookup returns CDR1 SGHDT and CDR2 YYEEEE. The CDR3 has 13 residues. V dropped 4 bases and J dropped 4; count of bases not matched to a gene: 3. The CDR3 nucleotides read TGTGCCAGCAGCGACAGGGGCTCAGAGACCCAGTACTTC. It encodes CASSDRGSETQYF.

This chain's CDR3 is CASSLAQGRSETQYF. The CDR3 region has the DNA TGCGCCAGCAGCTTGGCACAGGGTAGATCGGAGACCCAGTACTTC. This chain uses TRBV5-1 with TRBJ2-5, with a possible D match to TRBD1 (6 bases). The length of the CDR3 is 15 residues. V lost 0 bases to trimming and J lost 5 bases, with 14 bases between them. The germline gives CDR1 SGHRS, CDR2 YFSETQ.

V is TRBV4-3 and J is TRBJ2-1; 9 bases agree with TRBD2. The CDR3 has 17 amino acids. Germline V CDR1 and CDR2: LGHNA, YSLEER. Trimming at V came to 0 bases and at J to 7 bases, leaving 10 bases not matched to a gene. CDR3 in amino acids: CASSQDIGLAGFNEQFF. The DNA for the CDR3 is TGCGCCAGCAGCCAAGATATCGGGCTAGCGGGATTTAATGAGCAGTTCTTC.

The chain carries TRBV19 and TRBJ2-2; D perhaps matches TRBD2 (5 bases). From germline, CDR1 is LNHDA and CDR2 SQIVND (reference sequence). The germline V and J ends were trimmed by 5 bases and 7 bases, with 20 bases remaining between them. The CDR3 extends over 16 amino acids. CDR3 coding DNA: TGTGCCAGTAGTTCGGAGGCGGCGAATCTCGGCGGGGAGCTGTTTTTT. Amino acids: CASSSEAANLGGELFF.

CDR3: CASSLIYPEESPLHF. In nucleotides, the CDR3 is TGTGCCAGCAGTTTAATCTACCCGGAGGAGTCACCCCTCCACTTT. The chain employs TRBV27 and TRBJ1-6; D ambiguous. CDR1 and CDR2 from the germline V gene are MNHEY and SMNVEV (reference sequence). The CDR3 totals 15 residues. The V and J ends lost 2 bases and 10 bases respectively, with 15 bases between them.

This chain uses TRBV6-5 with TRBJ1-2; tentative D call: TRBD1 (5 bases). With 6 bases removed from V and 4 bases from J, the gap between germline ends came to 12 bases. Per germline, CDR1 MNHEY and CDR2 SVGAGI. The CDR3 runs to 13 residues. DNA of the CDR3: TGTGCCAGCAGGGACACCGGGGGCTATGGCTACACCTTC. Amino acids: CASRDTGGYGYTF.

The chain combines TRBV2 with TRBJ2-3; 12 bases agree with TRBD2. After removal of 1 base from V and 0 bases from J, the junction contained 14 bases not matched to a gene. This CDR3 region has 21 residues. Germline V CDR1 and CDR2: SNHLY, FYNNEI. In nucleotides, the CDR3 is TGTGCCAGCAGTGAAGAAGATCTAGCGGGGGGGTCCAACCCTAGCACAGATACGCAGTATTTT. This codes for CASSEEDLAGGSNPSTDTQYF.

The rearrangement joins TRBV4-2 to TRBJ1-3, with 8 bases lining up with TRBD1. The V segment lost 4 bases and the J segment 4 bases; nucleotides outside the gene matches: 24. The CDR3 sequence is 21 residues long. Germline lookup yields CDR1 LGHNA and CDR2 YNFKEQ. The CDR3 coding sequence is TGTGCCAGCAGCCCAAGGATCCTGTCAGGGGGCTTACGTGGGGGAGGAAACACCATATATTTT. This codes for CASSPRILSGGLRGGGNTIYF.

The gene calls are TRBV27 and TRBJ1-3, with 8 nucleotides matching TRBD1. J gave up 4 bases and V 3 bases, and 5 bases lay outside the gene matches. The CDR3 is made up of 15 amino acids. CDR1 is MNHEY and CDR2 is SMNVEV in the germline V gene (reference sequence). CDR3 residues: CASSFRQGSGNTIYF. The CDR3 nucleotides read TGTGCCAGCAGTTTTAGACAGGGGTCAGGAAACACCATATATTTT.

The chain couples TRBV7-3 to TRBJ2-7, with 10 bases aligning to TRBD2. V lost 0 bases and J lost 2; bases outside the gene matches: 1. CDR3 length: 15 residues. Looked up from germline, CDR1 is SGHTA and CDR2 is FQGTGA. This CDR3 reads CASSLTGLAAYEQYF. CDR3 bases: TGTGCCAGCAGCTTAACAGGACTAGCGGCCTACGAGCAGTACTTC.

The chain uses TRBV12-1 and TRBJ2-7; the table gives TRBD2 as D, unverified against the DNA. TRBV12-1 is termed a pseudogene. The CDR3 sequence is 19 residues long. The CDR3, as DNA: TGTGCCAGCAGCCACCCGTGTGGAGTAGCGGGATATCCCTCCTACGAGCAGTACTTC. Translated: CASSHPCGVAGYPSYEQYF.

This clone was seen only a few times. The chain recombines TRBV19 with TRBJ2-2; 9 nucleotides align to TRBD1. Germline V gene lookup returns CDR1 LNHDA and CDR2 SQIVND (reference sequence). The CDR3 runs 15 residues. V lost 6 bases, J lost 4 bases, and 6 bases stayed unmatched. The CDR3 coding sequence is TGTGCCAGTAGCAAGGCGGGACAGGGCACCGGGGAGCTGTTTTTT. This encodes CASSKAGQGTGELFF.

The chain has TRBV6-5 and TRBJ2-1, with 11 bases identical to TRBD1. Germline trimming cut 5 bases from V and 13 bases from J; bases unmatched to any gene: 13. Germline CDR1 reads MNHEY; CDR2 reads SVGAGI. This CDR3 region has 15 residues. As DNA, the CDR3 is TGTGCCAGCAGTCCTGGGACAGGGGGACCGACCCCCCAGTTCTTC. Translated, it gives CASSPGTGGPTPQFF.

This sequence joins TRBV11-3 and TRBJ2-1; D possibly corresponds to TRBD1 (6 bases). Germline loops: CDR1 SGHNT, CDR2 YENEEA. V gave up 5 bases and J gave up 0 bases, with 11 bases separating them. The CDR3 runs 15 residues. Here the CDR3 reads CASSQGGPSYNEQFF. The CDR3 DNA sequence: TGTGCCAGCAGCCAAGGGGGTCCCTCCTACAATGAGCAGTTCTTC.